This passage covers 2 T cell receptor beta chains from one sample sequenced in a study of blood T cell repertoires in COVID-19. Profiling relied on immunoSEQ multiplex PCR, and the TCRdb table lists in-frame clones only, not all of them. The table records around 160,000 clones, roughly four fifths of them present only once. The sample comprised peripheral blood. The receptors derive from a human donor in a cohort sampled during active COVID-19.

In this sample, this clone turned up once. The CDR3 nucleotides read TGTGCCAGCAGGACCACGACTACAGGGGTTGGCTATGGCTACACCTTC. Translated, it gives CASRTTTTGVGYGYTF. The chain couples TRBV2 to TRBJ1-2, with TRBD1 identical over 7 bases. Germline V gives CDR1 SNHLY, CDR2 FYNNEI. The CDR3 is made up of 16 amino acids. V lost 6 bases, J lost 4 bases, and 14 bases stayed unmatched.

This rearrangement joins TRBV9 to TRBJ2-1, with 10 nucleotides matching TRBD1. Germline V gives CDR1 SGDLS, CDR2 YYNGEE. The CDR3 has 14 amino acids. V shed 4 bases, J shed 8 bases, and the junction held 6 bases outside the gene matches. The CDR3 spells CASSPTGGFYEQFF. In nucleotides, the CDR3 is TGTGCCAGCAGCCCGACAGGGGGCTTTTATGAGCAGTTCTTC.